A single sample gave rise to the 23 T cell receptor beta chains below, sequenced in a study of blood T cell repertoires in COVID-19. Data came from immunoSEQ multiplex PCR; TCRdb stores just in-frame clones and leaves some out. The sample yields some 180,000 clones, approximately 80% seen once. The sequenced material came from peripheral blood. These TCRs come from a human donor in a cohort sampled during active COVID-19.

The V gene is TRBV28, the J gene TRBJ2-2, with TRBD1 matching over 8 bases. After removal of 6 bases from V and 1 base from J, the junction contained 4 bases not matched to a gene. The V gene's germline CDR1 is MDHEN and CDR2 SYDVKM. The CDR3 runs to 15 residues. The CDR3 spells CASSYGTGNTGELFF. The CDR3 DNA reads TGTGCCAGCAGCTACGGGACAGGGAACACCGGGGAGCTGTTTTTT.

Only one count was recorded for this clone. This chain links TRBV5-6 with TRBJ2-7; 13 nucleotides match TRBD2. V gave up 5 bases and J gave up 2 bases; unmatched junction bases: 4. CDR3 length equals 15 residues. Germline V gives CDR1 SGHDT, CDR2 YYEEEE. The CDR3 region is CASRSLAGGPYEQYF. The CDR3, as DNA: TGTGCCAGCAGATCACTAGCGGGAGGGCCCTACGAGCAGTACTTC.

The chain combines TRBV7-8 with TRBJ2-1; 10 bases fit TRBD2. The V segment lost 6 bases and the J segment 7 bases; nucleotides outside the gene matches: 6. CDR3 length: 14 residues. Germline V CDR1 and CDR2: SGHVS, FQNEAQ. This CDR3 reads CASRLGLAMNEQFF. CDR3 nucleotide sequence: TGTGCCAGCAGACTGGGACTAGCGATGAATGAGCAGTTCTTC.

The chain joins TRBV7-2 to TRBJ2-1; TRBD2 matches at 10 bases. This CDR3 spans 17 amino acids. The germline CDR1 and CDR2 sequences are SGHTA and FQGNSA. The V gene end was trimmed by 5 bases and the J gene end by 1 base; junction bases not matched to a gene: 8. The CDR3 is CASSSPSGLASYNEQFF. CDR3 in DNA: TGTGCCAGCAGCAGCCCATCGGGACTAGCGTCCTACAATGAGCAGTTCTTC.

This chain joins TRBV11-2 and TRBJ2-5; TRBD1 agrees at 8 bases. This CDR3 contains 16 residues. Germline V gene sequence: CDR1 SGHAT, CDR2 FQNNGV. With 3 bases clipped from V and 3 bases from J, the junction kept 9 bases outside the gene matches. DNA of the CDR3: TGTGCCAGCAGCTTTCCCGACAGGGGAGAGGAAGAGACCCAGTACTTC. Translation gives CASSFPDRGEEETQYF.

The chain combines TRBV28 with TRBJ2-5, with 9 positions matching TRBD2. The CDR3 extends over 15 amino acids. Looked up from germline, CDR1 is MDHEN and CDR2 is SYDVKM. Germline trimming cut 5 bases from V and 3 bases from J; bases unmatched to any gene: 7. CDR3 DNA sequence: TGTGCCAGCAGTCAAGACAGCGGGAGGAAAGAGACCCAGTACTTC. Protein sequence: CASSQDSGRKETQYF.

This clone came up a few times. CDR3 sequence reads: CASSLSGTGNQPQHF. CDR3 DNA: TGTGCCAGCAGCTTATCGGGTACTGGCAATCAGCCCCAGCATTTT. This chain joins TRBV7-9 and TRBJ1-5; D gene uncertain. V lost 2 bases and J lost 2, with 10 bases in between. The germline CDR1 and CDR2 sequences are SEHNR and FQNEAQ (reference sequence). The CDR3 has 15 residues.

V usage is TRBV15 and J usage is TRBJ2-7, with TRBD2 matching 7 bases. The length of the CDR3 is 19 residues. Germline CDR1 is LNHNV and CDR2 is YYDKDF (reference sequence). With 3 bases clipped from V and 0 bases from J, the junction kept 17 bases outside the gene matches. This CDR3 reads CATSRSKAGTFASSYEQYF. The CDR3, as DNA: TGTGCCACCAGCAGGAGTAAAGCGGGAACCTTTGCGAGCTCCTACGAGCAGTACTTC.

The V gene is TRBV28, the J gene TRBJ2-2; 10 positions match TRBD2. Germline V gene lookup returns CDR1 MDHEN and CDR2 SYDVKM. The CDR3 is 17 amino acids. V lost 4 bases to trimming and J lost 0 bases; unmatched junction nucleotides: 5. The DNA for the CDR3 is TGTGCCAGCAGTTCGACAGCGGGAGGGCCGAACACCGGGGAGCTGTTTTTT. This encodes CASSSTAGGPNTGELFF.

This chain joins TRBV15 and TRBJ2-7; D is possibly TRBD1 (5 bases). The length of the CDR3 is 15 residues. CDR1 is LNHNV, CDR2 YYDKDF, per germline (reference sequence). The germline V and J ends were trimmed by 0 bases and 2 bases, with 11 bases remaining between them. DNA of the CDR3: TGTGCCACCAGCAGAGATCTAGAGACAGCCTACGAGCAGTACTTC. As protein: CATSRDLETAYEQYF.

J is TRBJ1-5 and V is TRBV9, with D maybe TRBD1 (6 bases). V dropped 2 bases and J dropped 4 bases, with 10 bases sitting between them. Germline values: CDR1 SGDLS, CDR2 YYNGEE. The CDR3 length is 14 residues. In DNA form, the CDR3 reads TGTGCCAGCAGCGTGGACAGTAGAAATCAGCCCCAGCATTTT. This encodes CASSVDSRNQPQHF.

This chain joins TRBV4-1 and TRBJ1-2; the match to TRBD1 covers 7 bases. CDR1 and CDR2 from the germline V gene are MGHRA and YSYEKL. There are 13 residues in the CDR3. V lost 4 bases, J lost 4 bases, and 3 bases stayed unmatched. CDR3 in DNA: TGCGCCAGCAGCCCTCGGGACAGCTATGGCTACACCTTC. Translation: CASSPRDSYGYTF.

The chain is built from TRBV5-1 and TRBJ2-6; 8 nucleotides match TRBD2. Unmatched junction bases numbered 10, after V lost 4 bases and J lost 4 bases. The CDR3 spans 17 residues. CDR1 is SGHRS and CDR2 is YFSETQ in the germline V gene. The CDR3 DNA sequence: TGCGCCAGCAGCATTGGCACTAGCGGACGGGGGGCCAACGTCCTGACTTTC. Translated: CASSIGTSGRGANVLTF.

This chain links TRBV5-1 with TRBJ2-5, with TRBD2 identical over 13 bases. Germline V gene sequence: CDR1 SGHRS, CDR2 YFSETQ. The CDR3 runs 15 residues. Trimming at V came to 5 bases and at J to 1 base, leaving 2 bases not matched to a gene. CDR3 protein: CASSGTSGIQETQYF. CDR3 nucleotides: TGCGCCAGCAGTGGGACTAGCGGGATCCAAGAGACCCAGTACTTC. Filled out from reference TRBV5-1 and TRBJ2-5, the complete variable domain reads KAGVTQTPRYLIKTRGQQVTLSCSPISGHRSVSWYQQTPGQGLQFLFEYFSETQRNKGNFPGRFSGRQFSNSRSEMNVSTLELGDSALYLCASSGTSGIQETQYFGPGTRLLVL.

This clone appeared a single time. The chain employs TRBV19 and TRBJ1-4; D unresolved. Germline V gives CDR1 LNHDA, CDR2 SQIVND (reference sequence). CDR3 length: 14 amino acids. Trimming took off 2 bases at V and 4 bases at J, with 8 bases between the two ends. CDR3 nucleotides: TGTGCCAGTAGTATATTGGCAAATAATGAAAAACTGTTTTTT. Translation gives CASSILANNEKLFF. Drawing the rest from reference TRBV19 and TRBJ1-4, the complete variable domain is DGGITQSPKYLFRKEGQNVTLSCEQNLNHDAMYWYRQDPGQGLRLIYYSQIVNDFQKGDIAEGYSVSREKKESFPLTVTSAQKNPTAFYLCASSILANNEKLFFGSGTQLSVL.

The genes are TRBV20-1 and TRBJ2-1; 8 bases match TRBD2. V shed 3 bases and J 1 base; nucleotides not matched to a gene: 8. The CDR3 loop spans 16 amino acids. CDR1 is DFQATT and CDR2 is SNEGSKA in the germline V gene (reference sequence). In DNA form, the CDR3 reads TGCAGTGCTAGTTTAGCGGGCGGGAGGTCCTACAATGAGCAGTTCTTC. Translating it yields CSASLAGGRSYNEQFF.

This sequence joins TRBV28 and TRBJ2-1; 10 nucleotides line up with TRBD2. The CDR3 sequence is 17 residues long. Trimming cost V 6 bases and J 9 bases; bases outside gene matches: 17. From germline, CDR1 is MDHEN and CDR2 SYDVKM. The CDR3 loop is CASSWDFSGGTLGEQFF. As DNA, the CDR3 is TGTGCCAGCAGCTGGGACTTTAGCGGGGGGACCCTCGGTGAGCAGTTCTTC.

CDR3 DNA: TGTGCCAGCAGTAGAGGGGGGACAGGGTATAGCACAGATACGCAGTATTTT. Its protein is CASSRGGTGYSTDTQYF. The chain has TRBV28 and TRBJ2-3; 9 nucleotides match TRBD1. The V and J ends lost 5 bases and 0 bases, in that order; junction bases with no gene match: 9. From germline, CDR1 is MDHEN and CDR2 SYDVKM. The CDR3 is 17 amino acids.

The chain links TRBV10-3 to TRBJ1-2; TRBD1 agrees at 9 bases. Germline assignment: CDR1 ENHRY and CDR2 SYGVKD. The V gene end was trimmed by 4 bases and the J gene end by 5 bases; junction bases not matched to a gene: 8. The length of the CDR3 is 15 residues. CDR3 nucleotides: TGTGCCATCAGTGTACCGGGACAGGGCTTTTATGGCTACACCTTC. This gives the protein CAISVPGQGFYGYTF.

The chain links TRBV3-1 (or the pseudogene TRBV3-2) to TRBJ2-3, with 8 positions matching TRBD1. In germline, CDR1 is LGHDT, CDR2 YNNKEL (reference sequence). Trimming took 0 bases from V and 5 from J; bases not matched to a gene: 10. This CDR3 is built from 17 residues. The CDR3 bases are TGTGCCAGCAGCCAAGATTTCCCAGGGGGCTCGGGAGATACGCAGTATTTT. It specifies CASSQDFPGGSGDTQYF.

CDR3 nucleotide sequence: TGCGCCAGCAGTGAGTCGCTAGCGGATGGGGTCAATGAGCAGTTCTTC. Its translation: CASSESLADGVNEQFF. The rearrangement uses TRBV10-1 and TRBJ2-1; 7 bases fit TRBD2. Germline V gene sequence: CDR1 WNHNN, CDR2 SYGVQD (reference sequence). V lost 0 bases to trimming and J lost 6 bases; unmatched junction nucleotides: 8. The length of the CDR3 is 16 residues.

This chain links TRBV11-3 with TRBJ2-1; 10 nucleotides match TRBD2. This CDR3 is built from 15 residues. V gave up 1 base and J gave up 7 bases; unmatched junction bases: 4. Germline values: CDR1 SGHNT, CDR2 YENEEA. CDR3 region: CASSLGLAGGNEQFF. CDR3 coding DNA: TGTGCCAGCAGCTTAGGGTTAGCGGGAGGAAATGAGCAGTTCTTC.

The rearrangement joins TRBV4-1 to TRBJ1-2, with a weak D call TRBD1 (5 bases). Trimming cost V 5 bases and J 8 bases, with 12 bases left between them. CDR3 length: 12 amino acids. Germline values: CDR1 MGHRA, CDR2 YSYEKL. CDR3 amino acids: CASSGGAGGYTF. The DNA of the CDR3 is TGCGCCAGCAGCGGTGGGGCCGGAGGCTACACCTTC.